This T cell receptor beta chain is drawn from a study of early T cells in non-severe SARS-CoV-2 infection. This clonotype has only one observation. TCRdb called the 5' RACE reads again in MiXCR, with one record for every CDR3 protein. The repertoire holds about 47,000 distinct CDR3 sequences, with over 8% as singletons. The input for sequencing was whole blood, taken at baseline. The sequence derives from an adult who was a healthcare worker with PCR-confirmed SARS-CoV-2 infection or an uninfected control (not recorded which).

The CDR3 reads CSVDGRRTDTQYF. In DNA, the CDR3 is TGCAGCGTTGACGGTCGCCGCACAGATACGCAGTATTTT. This rearrangement joins TRBV29-1 to TRBJ2-3; D gene ambiguous. The germline CDR1 and CDR2 sequences are SQVTM and ANQGSEA. This CDR3 has 13 residues. V dropped 3 bases and J dropped 1 base, with 8 bases sitting between them.